Shown below are 30 T cell receptor beta chains from a single sample sequenced in a study of PD-L1 blockade in urothelial cancer. Only in-frame clones appear in the TCRdb table, and some are missing; sequencing was by immunoSEQ multiplex PCR. The sample gives around 56,000 clones, more than 70% of which show up once; roughly 2.8% is in the top ten. Sequences were derived from PBMCs, sampled around atezolizumab (anti-PD-L1) treatment. The receptors stem from a man aged 50 or older with urothelial cancer.

This rearrangement joins TRBV9 to TRBJ2-7; TRBD2 aligns across 8 bases. The trim removed 0 bases at V and 4 bases at J, leaving 9 bases unmatched. This CDR3 is built from 16 residues. CDR1 and CDR2 from the germline V gene are SGDLS and YYNGEE. Here the CDR3 DNA reads TGTGCCAGCAGCGTAGCTAGATTAGCGGGATTATACGAGCAGTACTTC. It translates to CASSVARLAGLYEQYF.

This clone was seen a handful of times. The rearrangement links TRBV7-2 to TRBJ2-7; unclear D gene. From germline, CDR1 is SGHTA and CDR2 FQGNSA. Trimming removed 1 base at V and 1 base at J, with 8 bases between. The CDR3 has 14 amino acids. The DNA of the CDR3 is TGTGCCAGCAGCTTAGATGGCCGATCCTACGAGCAGTACTTC. This translates into CASSLDGRSYEQYF. Together with reference TRBV7-2 and TRBJ2-7, the CDR3 gives the full variable domain: GAGVSQSPSNKVTEKGKDVELRCDPISGHTALYWYRQSLGQGLEFLIYFQGNSAPDKSGLPSDRFSAERTGGSVSTLTIQRTQQEDSAVYLCASSLDGRSYEQYFGPGTRLTVT.

The chain uses TRBV28 and TRBJ1-2; D possibly corresponds to TRBD1 (5 bases). The CDR3 totals 17 residues. The V gene's germline CDR1 is MDHEN and CDR2 SYDVKM. The V and J ends lost 5 bases and 2 bases respectively, with 21 bases between them. CDR3 amino acids: CASSLLSRQHYNYGYTF. CDR3 in DNA: TGTGCCAGCAGTCTCCTATCTAGACAGCATTACAACTATGGCTACACCTTC.

This CDR3 is CASSATSVQIANTGELFF. The CDR3, as DNA: TGTGCCAGCAGTGCGACTAGCGTACAAATCGCGAACACCGGGGAGCTGTTTTTT. The V gene is TRBV14, the J gene TRBJ2-2, with 8 bases matching TRBD2. This CDR3 spans 18 amino acids. With V trimmed by 6 bases and J by 0 bases, 12 bases remained unmatched. The germline V gene has CDR1 SGHDN and CDR2 FVKESK.

The chain couples TRBV7-2 to TRBJ1-5; no firm D call. The germline V and J ends were trimmed by 5 bases and 5 bases, with 13 bases remaining between them. CDR3 length equals 14 residues. From germline, CDR1 is SGHTA and CDR2 FQGNSA. The DNA of the CDR3 is TGTGCCAGCAGCCCCGTCTTGCGCGATCAGCCCCAGCATTTT. Translated: CASSPVLRDQPQHF.

J is TRBJ2-5 and V is TRBV7-9; D not resolved. The CDR3 is made up of 12 amino acids. Germline CDR1 and CDR2: SEHNR and FQNEAQ (reference sequence). V shed 2 bases and J shed 5 bases, with 6 bases lying between them. The CDR3 nucleotides are TGTGCCAGCAGCTTACCCGGGGAGACCCAGTACTTC. It is translated as CASSLPGETQYF.

V is TRBV6-5 and J is TRBJ1-1; D is possibly TRBD1 (6 bases). CDR3 length: 14 amino acids. V was pared by 5 bases and J by 0 bases, with 10 bases between. CDR1 and CDR2 (germline): MNHEY, SVGAGI. The CDR3 bases are TGTGCCAGCAGTCCGGACAGAGTGAACACTGAAGCTTTCTTT. Its translation is CASSPDRVNTEAFF.

V is TRBV28 and J is TRBJ1-5; no firm D call. Germline V gene sequence: CDR1 MDHEN, CDR2 SYDVKM. This CDR3 is 16 amino acids long. Deletions cut 4 bases from V and 5 bases from J, with 18 bases between. The CDR3 DNA reads TGTGCCAGCAGTTCCGGAGGAGGCGGTCCGGATCAGCCCCAGCATTTT. It specifies CASSSGGGGPDQPQHF.

The chain employs TRBV5-4 and TRBJ2-6, with 10 bases that match TRBD1. V shed 2 bases and J 3 bases; nucleotides not matched to a gene: 5. Per germline, CDR1 SGHNT and CDR2 YYREEE (reference sequence). The CDR3 runs to 17 residues. The CDR3 nucleotides read TGTGCCAGCAGCTTAGGACAGGGGGTTTATGGGGCCAACGTCCTGACTTTC. Translated: CASSLGQGVYGANVLTF.

The gene calls are TRBV6-6 and TRBJ2-7; TRBD1 might be the D (6 bases). The V gene lost 6 bases and the J gene lost 6 bases, with 18 bases spanning the gap. The CDR3 has 14 amino acids. Germline assignment: CDR1 MNHNY and CDR2 SVGAGI (reference sequence). DNA for the CDR3: TGTGCCAGCAGCTCGACTAAGACAGGTAGCGAGCAGTACTTC. Its protein is CASSSTKTGSEQYF.

This chain uses TRBV5-1 with TRBJ2-1, with a possible D match to TRBD2 (6 bases). The germline gives CDR1 SGHRS, CDR2 YFSETQ. Trimming left V 0 bases short and J 7 bases short, with 14 bases between. The CDR3 spans 15 residues. CDR3 sequence: CASSLVAMGGNEQFF. In nucleotides, the CDR3 is TGCGCCAGCAGCTTGGTCGCGATGGGGGGTAATGAGCAGTTCTTC.

The chain has TRBV2 and TRBJ2-3, with D hard to call. Germline loops: CDR1 SNHLY, CDR2 FYNNEI. The CDR3 has 16 amino acids. Trimming removed 10 bases at V and 1 base at J, with 21 bases between. CDR3: CAIKKPLKPGTDTQYF. Written as DNA, the CDR3 is TGTGCCATCAAAAAGCCGCTCAAGCCTGGCACAGATACGCAGTATTTT.

The genes are TRBV19 and TRBJ2-5; 11 bases line up with TRBD2. Per the germline V gene, CDR1 is LNHDA and CDR2 is SQIVND (reference sequence). Losses at the gene ends were 5 bases for V and 5 bases for J; bases not matched to a gene: 4. The CDR3 loop spans 14 amino acids. CDR3 nucleotide sequence: TGTGCCAGTAGTTCAGGACTAGCGGGCGAGACCCAGTACTTC. It specifies CASSSGLAGETQYF.

This clone was picked up one time. This sequence joins TRBV4-1 and TRBJ2-1; 9 positions agree with TRBD2. Per the germline V gene, CDR1 is MGHRA and CDR2 is YSYEKL. CDR3 length: 15 residues. V shed 2 bases, J shed 7 bases, and the junction held 6 bases outside the gene matches. The CDR3 region has the DNA TGCGCCAGCAGCCAAATAGCGGGAGTCGGGAATGAGCAGTTCTTC. Its protein is CASSQIAGVGNEQFF.

This clone was seen only once. The chain has TRBV30 and TRBJ2-5; D is perhaps TRBD2 (5 bases). The closer fit of TRBJ2-7 to the DNA end suggests the J call may be wrong. The CDR3 spans 11 residues. In germline, CDR1 is GTSNPN, CDR2 SVGIG (reference sequence). The CDR3 protein is CAWGSGYEQYF. The CDR3 DNA sequence: TGTGCCTGGGGGAGTGGGTACGAGCAGTACTTC.

This chain connects TRBV11-2 to TRBJ2-2, with 7 positions matching TRBD1. V lost 6 bases and J lost 4; bases outside the gene matches: 5. The CDR3 extends over 14 amino acids. Germline V gene data show CDR1 as SGHAT and CDR2 as FQNNGV. The CDR3 protein is CASRKGASTGELFF. In DNA, the CDR3 is TGTGCCAGCAGGAAGGGGGCGAGCACCGGGGAGCTGTTTTTT.

The rearrangement links TRBV29-1 to TRBJ1-2, with no clear D. V was trimmed by 2 bases and J by 0 bases, leaving 7 bases between them. CDR3 size: 13 residues. Germline V gene lookup returns CDR1 SQVTM and CDR2 ANQGSEA. CDR3 region: CSVESATNYGYTF. CDR3 sequence (DNA): TGCAGCGTTGAATCAGCGACTAACTATGGCTACACCTTC.

The chain links TRBV28 to TRBJ2-5; maybe TRBD2 (5 bases). Looked up from germline, CDR1 is MDHEN and CDR2 is SYDVKM. The CDR3 consists of 14 residues. V was trimmed by 8 bases and J by 5 bases, leaving 18 bases between them. CDR3 nucleotides: TGTGCCAGCTGGGTAGGAGGAACAAAGGAGACCCAGTACTTC. Translation gives CASWVGGTKETQYF. Full variable domain (outside the CDR3, taken from reference TRBV28 and TRBJ2-5): DVKVTQSSRYLVKRTGEKVFLECVQDMDHENMFWYRQDPGLGLRLIYFSYDVKMKEKGDIPEGYSVSREKKERFSLILESASTNQTSMYLCASWVGGTKETQYFGPGTRLLVL.

In this sample, this clone turned up once. The chain combines TRBV18 with TRBJ2-1; 10 nucleotides align to TRBD1. The V and J ends lost 0 bases and 0 bases, in that order; junction bases with no gene match: 2. The germline V gene encodes CDR1 KGHSH and CDR2 LQKENI. The CDR3 covers 17 residues. The CDR3 region has the DNA TGTGCCAGCTCACCACCGGGACAGGGGTCCTCCTACAATGAGCAGTTCTTC. Its protein is CASSPPGQGSSYNEQFF.

The chain recombines TRBV28 with TRBJ2-7; D uncertain. Trimming removed 3 bases at V and 3 bases at J, with 18 bases between. The CDR3 runs 16 residues. CDR1 is MDHEN and CDR2 is SYDVKM in the germline V gene. CDR3 bases: TGTGCCAGCAGTTTGGCCACAGCCTCTGCCTTCTACGAGCAGTACTTC. Its translation is CASSLATASAFYEQYF.

The V and J genes are TRBV6-1 and TRBJ1-1; the D is unclear. This CDR3 is 17 amino acids long. Germline CDR1 MNHNS, CDR2 SASEGT. V was shortened by 2 bases and J by 0 bases, with 16 bases between the two germline ends. Here the CDR3 reads CASSELQTTRMNTEAFF. In DNA, the CDR3 is TGTGCCAGCAGTGAACTACAAACGACTAGAATGAACACTGAAGCTTTCTTT.

The chain is built from TRBV7-2 and TRBJ2-7; 9 bases agree with TRBD1. The CDR3 length is 14 residues. The junction had 7 bases not matched to a gene; V was cut back by 5 bases and J by 5 bases. Germline-derived CDR1 and CDR2 are SGHTA and FQGNSA. CDR3 in amino acids: CASSPGTGRNEQYF. CDR3 bases: TGTGCCAGCAGCCCGGGGACAGGGAGAAACGAGCAGTACTTC.

The V gene is TRBV12-2, the J gene TRBJ2-5; the table calls TRBD2, which could not be checked here. TRBV12-2 is a pseudogene segment. The CDR3 consists of 16 residues. The CDR3 here is CASRLVTSGRGETQYF. CDR3 coding DNA: TGTGCAAGTCGCTTAGTCACTAGCGGGAGAGGAGAGACCCAGTACTTC.

This clone appeared once. The rearrangement uses TRBV6-5 and TRBJ2-3, with 12 positions matching TRBD2. Germline V CDR1 and CDR2: MNHEY, SVGAGI. The CDR3 is 15 residues long. V trimming: 6 bases; J trimming: 2 bases; junction bases outside the gene matches: 3. For the CDR3, the DNA is TGTGCCAGCAGGAGGACTAGCGGGGTCACAGATACGCAGTATTTT. As protein: CASRRTSGVTDTQYF.

The chain employs TRBV29-1 and TRBJ1-2; 7 bases agree with TRBD1. The germline V gene encodes CDR1 SQVTM and CDR2 ANQGSEA. This CDR3 has 14 amino acids. V lost 3 bases to trimming and J lost 5 bases; unmatched junction nucleotides: 9. CDR3 in DNA: TGCAGCGTTGACCTCGGACAGGCCGGGTATGGCTACACCTTC. It codes for CSVDLGQAGYGYTF.

This chain connects TRBV5-1 to TRBJ1-1; 8 bases match TRBD1. The CDR3 consists of 14 residues. The germline V gene has CDR1 SGHRS and CDR2 YFSETQ. The junction had 14 bases not matched to a gene; V was cut back by 4 bases and J by 12 bases. This CDR3 is CASSQQTTGEVSFF. In nucleotides, the CDR3 is TGCGCCAGCAGCCAACAAACGACAGGGGAGGTATCTTTCTTT.

The chain employs TRBV6-1 and TRBJ1-5; D gene uncertain. This CDR3 has 14 residues. With 3 bases removed from V and 1 base from J, the gap between germline ends came to 7 bases. Germline V gene data show CDR1 as MNHNS and CDR2 as SASEGT. CDR3 nucleotide sequence: TGTGCCAGCAGTGATGGGAGCAGCAATCAGCCCCAGCATTTT. Translating it yields CASSDGSSNQPQHF.

The V call is TRBV7-3, the J call TRBJ2-5; TRBD1 matches at 9 bases. This CDR3 region has 14 residues. The V gene's germline CDR1 is SGHTA and CDR2 FQGTGA. J gave up 5 bases and V 3 bases, and 4 bases lay outside the gene matches. CDR3 in DNA: TGTGCCAGCAGCTTTACAGGGGGCGTTGAGACCCAGTACTTC. It encodes CASSFTGGVETQYF. Together with reference TRBV7-3 and TRBJ2-5, the CDR3 gives the full variable domain: GAGVSQTPSNKVTEKGKYVELRCDPISGHTALYWYRQSLGQGPEFLIYFQGTGAADDSGLPNDRFFAVRPEGSVSTLKIQRTERGDSAVYLCASSFTGGVETQYFGPGTRLLVL.

The chain recombines TRBV28 with TRBJ2-1; D is unresolved. This CDR3 has 11 residues. Germline values: CDR1 MDHEN, CDR2 SYDVKM. The V end was cut by 3 bases, the J end by 10 bases, with 7 bases between. The CDR3, as DNA: TGTGCCAGCAGTTTTTTGGGCGAGCAGTTCTTC. This translates into CASSFLGEQFF.

This rearrangement joins TRBV5-4 to TRBJ1-1; no firm D call. CDR3 length equals 16 residues. With 7 bases removed from V and 0 bases from J, the gap between germline ends came to 19 bases. Germline CDR1 and CDR2: SGHNT and YYREEE (reference sequence). The CDR3 spells CASGIDLAAVNTEAFF. The CDR3 DNA sequence: TGTGCCAGCGGTATAGACTTGGCTGCGGTGAACACTGAAGCTTTCTTT.